The present entry profiles one T cell receptor (beta chain) with its context. RNA transcripts provided the template for amplifying TCR beta CDR3 regions. HTBI-primed RT-PCR formed the first round, and a multiplex PCR formed the second. TCRdb reprocessed the multiplex PCR reads via MiXCR and lists one record per CDR3 protein. The sample has 500,000 to 800,000 distinct CDR3 sequences, more than 40% seen once. This CDR3 spans 15 amino acids. Between the trimmed V and J ends, which lost 2 bases and 4 bases, there was a span of 14 bases. Per germline, CDR1 SGHTA and CDR2 FQGNSA. This sample was included in a study of Graves' ophthalmopathy and Graves' hyperthyroidism. Certain patients were not enrolled. These were patients with other autoimmune diseases, uncontrolled infections, pregnancy or lactation. Diagnostic conclusions were grounded in clinical symptoms, serum thyroxine, TRAb, thyroid ultrasound and orbital computed tomography.

The genes are TRBV7-2 and TRBJ2-5, with a tentative D call TRBD2 (6 bases). The specimen was peripheral blood. The receptor's source is an adult man with Graves' ophthalmopathy. CDR3 bases: TGTGCCAGCAGCTTACGCCGGGGGACGGGAGAGACCCAGTACTTC. Protein product: CASSLRRGTGETQYF.